This entry is about one T cell receptor beta chain. Its antigen is currently unknown. Method: immunoSEQ multiplex PCR; TCRdb's copy keeps in-frame clones and lacks some. The top ten clones hold around 2% of a sample with tens of thousands of clones, 90% to 95% of them seen once. The data are from a study of OX40 agonist ivuxolimab in advanced cancers. Study-level results: Patients who responded partially at 0.1-3.0 mg/kg showed clonal expansion ranking among the lowest. CD4+ and CD8+ T cells in blood underwent clonal expansion by week 6 at 0.1 to 3.0 mg/kg.

Germline V gene data show CDR1 as SGHTA and CDR2 as FQGNSA. This CDR3 comprises 16 residues. Trimming left V 5 bases short and J 2 bases short, with 17 bases between. With autoimmune disease history or systemic immunosuppression, patients were excluded. V gene TRBV7-2 combines with J gene TRBJ2-3; D is possibly TRBD1 or TRBD2 (5 bases each). The sequence was collected from an adult with an advanced solid tumor such as melanoma, head and neck, liver or kidney cancer. This specimen consisted of CD4+ or CD8+ T cells sorted from blood, obtained in a trial of the OX40 agonist ivuxolimab. CDR3 bases: TGTGCCAGCAGCCCGGGAAGAGGCAGGGCCACAGATACGCAGTATTTT. It yields the protein CASSPGRGRATDTQYF.